Presented here are 27 T cell receptor beta chains from one specimen sequenced in a study of type 1 regulatory T cells. TCRdb processed the reads anew with MiXCR; each CDR3 protein has one entry. The table has 2,500 to 3,500 distinct CDR3 sequences, more than 6.5% seen once. These receptors are not linked to any known antigen. The sample consisted of cultured T cells, either the whole culture or a sorted T cell fraction (not recorded which). The receptors here all came from a human donor in good health.

By sample share, this clonotype is medium-sized. This sequence joins TRBV11-2 and TRBJ2-7, with 9 bases identical to TRBD1. The V and J ends lost 7 bases and 4 bases, in that order; junction bases with no gene match: 11. The CDR3 has 15 amino acids. Germline CDR1 is SGHAT and CDR2 is FQNNGV. For the CDR3, the DNA is TGTGCCAGCACCTCGTTGACCGGGACAGGGTACGAGCAGTACTTC. Protein sequence: CASTSLTGTGYEQYF.

Relative to its sample, this clonotype is medium-sized. The chain has TRBV12-3 or TRBV12-4 and TRBJ2-1, with 12 bases fitting TRBD2. This CDR3 region has 16 residues. The J segment lost 5 bases and the V segment lost 5 bases, leaving 7 bases of the junction unmatched. The CDR3, as DNA: TGTGCCAGCAGTACCCGACTAGCGGGAGATGACAATGAGCAGTTCTTC. Translated, it gives CASSTRLAGDDNEQFF.

This clonotype is medium-sized in the sample. CDR3 sequence (DNA): TGTGCCAGCAGTTTTCTCTTTGGGGGGACTGACACTGAAGCTTTCTTT. Encoded protein: CASSFLFGGTDTEAFF. The V gene is TRBV6-1, the J gene TRBJ1-1, with a weak D call TRBD1 (5 bases). Germline-derived CDR1 and CDR2 are MNHNS and SASEGT. The CDR3 has 16 residues. Trimming left V 5 bases short and J 3 bases short, with 19 bases between.

This clonotype was counted ten times or more. This chain uses TRBV19 with TRBJ2-1, with 7 nucleotides matching TRBD2. There are 18 residues in the CDR3. V dropped 2 bases and J dropped 1; count of bases not matched to a gene: 11. Germline assignment: CDR1 LNHDA and CDR2 SQIVND (reference sequence). The CDR3 region has the DNA TGTGCCAGTAGTATAATGAATGGGCCTAGCGGATCCTACAATGAGCAGTTCTTC. Translating gives CASSIMNGPSGSYNEQFF.

By share of the sample, this clonotype is medium-sized (0.01 to 0.1%). The chain recombines TRBV7-9 with TRBJ2-5; 9 bases are a match to TRBD2. The J segment lost 4 bases and the V segment lost 0 bases, leaving 12 bases of the junction unmatched. CDR1 is SEHNR, CDR2 FQNEAQ, per germline (reference sequence). The CDR3 covers 18 residues. The CDR3 coding sequence is TGTGCCAGCAGCTTAGCGCGGCTAGCGGGGACAGTTCGAGAGACCCAGTACTTC. Translating it yields CASSLARLAGTVRETQYF. The full variable domain, with the rest looked up from reference TRBV7-9 and TRBJ2-5, is DTGVSQNPRHKITKRGQNVTFRCDPISEHNRLYWYRQTLGQGPEFLTYFQNEAQLEKSRLLSDRFSAERPKGSFSTLEIQRTEQGDSAMYLCASSLARLAGTVRETQYFGPGTRLLVL.

This clonotype is termed medium-sized. V gene TRBV11-2 combines with J gene TRBJ2-7; 8 bases line up with TRBD2. CDR3 length: 18 amino acids. V lost 5 bases to trimming and J lost 5 bases; unmatched junction nucleotides: 20. Germline CDR1 SGHAT, CDR2 FQNNGV. CDR3 region: CASSPTTLGTGGANEQYF. CDR3 coding DNA: TGTGCCAGCAGCCCAACGACGCTGGGGACGGGAGGGGCGAACGAGCAGTACTTC.

This clonotype was recorded many times. A clone one base away is much larger, so this may be a read error. This chain joins TRBV7-9 and TRBJ2-7, with D possibly being TRBD2 (5 bases). Trimming pared 2 bases from V and 2 bases from J, leaving 13 bases between. CDR3 length: 15 amino acids. Germline V CDR1 and CDR2: SEHNR, FQNEAQ (reference sequence). For the CDR3, the DNA is TGTGCCAGCAGCTTATACGGGGAAGGTGCCTACGAGCAGTACTTC. It yields the protein CASSLYGEGAYEQYF.

This clonotype is medium-sized in the sample. V is TRBV5-1 and J is TRBJ1-2, with D perhaps matching TRBD1 (6 bases). V shed 0 bases and J shed 5 bases, with 8 bases lying between them. CDR3 length equals 13 residues. Germline loops: CDR1 SGHRS, CDR2 YFSETQ. CDR3 DNA sequence: TGCGCCAGCAGCTTGGTGACAGGATATGGCTACACCTTC. This translates into CASSLVTGYGYTF. Looking up the rest from reference TRBV5-1 and TRBJ1-2 gives the full variable domain: KAGVTQTPRYLIKTRGQQVTLSCSPISGHRSVSWYQQTPGQGLQFLFEYFSETQRNKGNFPGRFSGRQFSNSRSEMNVSTLELGDSALYLCASSLVTGYGYTFGSGTRLTVV.

This clonotype is labeled medium-sized. The rearrangement uses TRBV9 and TRBJ2-1; 9 positions match TRBD1. Trimming removed 0 bases from V and 7 bases from J; junction bases left unmatched: 8. Germline lookup yields CDR1 SGDLS and CDR2 YYNGEE. This CDR3 region has 16 residues. CDR3 in DNA: TGTGCCAGCAGCGTAGGTTGGACAGGGGCCGGGAATGAGCAGTTCTTC. Amino acids: CASSVGWTGAGNEQFF. Full variable domain (rest looked up from reference TRBV9 and TRBJ2-1): DSGVTQTPKHLITATGQRVTLRCSPRSGDLSVYWYQQSLDQGLQFLIQYYNGEERAKGNILERFSAQQFPDLHSELNLSSLELGDSALYFCASSVGWTGAGNEQFFGPGTRLTVL.

This clonotype was seen many times. The chain combines TRBV19 with TRBJ1-1, with D tentatively TRBD1 (6 bases). The CDR3 consists of 15 residues. V was trimmed by 7 bases and J by 2 bases, leaving 17 bases between them. Germline lookup yields CDR1 LNHDA and CDR2 SQIVND (reference sequence). The CDR3 DNA reads as TGTGCCAGTACCACAACAGGGATGAGAAACACTGAAGCTTTCTTT. It codes for CASTTTGMRNTEAFF.

By sample fraction, this clonotype is medium-sized. The chain carries TRBV12-3 or TRBV12-4 and TRBJ2-1, with 8 bases lining up with TRBD2. V trimming: 6 bases; J trimming: 4 bases; junction bases outside the gene matches: 5. CDR3 length: 14 residues. The CDR3 loop reads CASRSGRLYNEQFF. CDR3 in DNA: TGTGCCAGCAGGAGCGGGAGACTTTACAATGAGCAGTTCTTC.

About this clonotype itself: Being one base from a much bigger clone, this may be a read error. V usage is TRBV18 and J usage is TRBJ2-1, with 7 bases fitting TRBD2. This CDR3 contains 14 residues. Germline CDR1 KGHSH, CDR2 LQKENI. This CDR3 is CASSPPGLLDERFF. The CDR3 coding sequence is TGTGCCAGCTCACCACCGGGACTATTAGATGAGCGGTTCTTC.

This clonotype ranks as medium-sized. The chain is built from TRBV4-1 and TRBJ2-1, with a tentative D call TRBD1 (6 bases). The CDR3 totals 17 residues. V was clipped by 4 bases and J by 3 bases, with 19 bases between them. The V gene's germline CDR1 is MGHRA and CDR2 YSYEKL. CDR3 bases: TGCGCCAGCAGCCCGGATCCGGACAGAAGTGTCTACAATGAGCAGTTCTTC. Protein product: CASSPDPDRSVYNEQFF.

This clonotype is labeled as large. The chain couples TRBV5-1 to TRBJ2-1; 7 bases are shared with TRBD2. The J segment lost 4 bases and the V segment lost 3 bases, leaving 7 bases of the junction unmatched. CDR1 and CDR2 from the germline V gene are SGHRS and YFSETQ. CDR3 length: 15 amino acids. The CDR3 region has the DNA TGCGCCAGCAGCTCCCCCAGCGGGAAGTACAATGAGCAGTTCTTC. Translating gives CASSSPSGKYNEQFF.

This clonotype was seen only once. It is likely a read error, because the conserved phenylalanine at the end of the CDR3 is missing. The chain joins TRBV9 to TRBJ2-1; the match to TRBD2 covers 7 bases. This CDR3 is built from 16 residues. Germline V gene data show CDR1 as SGDLS and CDR2 as YYNGEE. CDR3 protein: CVSSVGGSISYNEQFS. The CDR3 nucleotides are TGTGTCAGCAGCGTAGGCGGGAGTATCTCCTACAATGAGCAGTTCTCC.

This clonotype is large in the sample. The chain joins TRBV10-3 to TRBJ2-3; D may correspond to TRBD1 or TRBD2 (5 bases each). Per germline, CDR1 ENHRY and CDR2 SYGVKD. The CDR3 length is 13 residues. Trimming pared 9 bases from V and 0 bases from J, leaving 10 bases between. CDR3 DNA sequence: TGTGCCATAGGGGAGCCGAGCACAGATACGCAGTATTTT. This sequence encodes CAIGEPSTDTQYF.

By sample share, this clonotype is medium-sized. J is TRBJ2-5 and V is TRBV11-1, with 7 bases identical to TRBD1. Germline V CDR1 and CDR2: SGHAT, FQDESV (reference sequence). This CDR3 has 17 amino acids. V lost 4 bases, J lost 1 base, and 12 bases stayed unmatched. CDR3 DNA sequence: TGTGCCAGCAGCTCGGGAACAGGGGCAACGATCCAAGAGACCCAGTACTTC. Translating gives CASSSGTGATIQETQYF.

This clonotype is labeled medium-sized. The V and J genes are TRBV12-3 or TRBV12-4 and TRBJ2-7; D gene unclear. CDR3 length: 12 amino acids. The V end lost 7 bases, the J end lost 5 bases, and 12 bases lay between the germline ends. The CDR3 region is CASNMNGHEQYF. The CDR3 bases are TGTGCCAGCAATATGAACGGGCACGAGCAGTACTTC.

To note about this clonotype: One junction end does not reproduce the germline sequence, and a read error may be involved. This chain uses TRBV7-2 with TRBJ2-3; weak D call: TRBD2 (5 bases). CDR1 and CDR2 from the germline V gene are SGHTA and FQGNSA. This CDR3 comprises 16 residues. In DNA, the CDR3 is TGTGCCAGCAGCTTAGTAAGCCGGGGTGGCACAGATACACAGTATTTT. This translates into CASSLVSRGGTDTQYF.

This clonotype ranks as medium-sized. The chain recombines TRBV3-1 with TRBJ2-1; 13 bases map to TRBD2. The CDR3 has 14 amino acids. The trim removed 2 bases at V and 11 bases at J, leaving 3 bases unmatched. CDR1 and CDR2 (germline): LGHDT, YNNKEL (reference sequence). The CDR3 region has the DNA TGTGCCAGCAGCCAACCGGGACTAGCGGGACAGCAGTTCTTC. Protein product: CASSQPGLAGQQFF.

This clonotype came up many times. The gene calls are TRBV5-4 and TRBJ2-3, with D possibly being TRBD1 (6 bases). Trimming pared 5 bases from V and 2 bases from J, leaving 15 bases between. Germline CDR1 and CDR2: SGHNT and YYREEE (reference sequence). The CDR3 sequence is 15 residues long. CDR3 sequence reads: CASRRRGPYTDTQYF. The CDR3 DNA reads TGTGCCAGCAGACGCAGGGGACCCTACACAGATACGCAGTATTTT.

By proportion, this clonotype is medium-sized. The J gene is TRBJ2-1, the V gene TRBV20-1, with D perhaps matching TRBD1 (5 bases). The CDR3 is 15 residues long. V dropped 0 bases and J dropped 4 bases, with 13 bases sitting between them. Germline V gene lookup returns CDR1 DFQATT and CDR2 SNEGSKA (reference sequence). This CDR3 is CSARDVGLNYNEQFF. The DNA of the CDR3 is TGCAGTGCTAGAGATGTGGGGCTTAATTACAATGAGCAGTTCTTC.

The table lists this clonotype with many counts. The CDR3 loop reads CASSFRTSGVNNEQFF. CDR3 DNA sequence: TGTGCCAGCAGTTTCAGGACTAGCGGGGTGAACAATGAGCAGTTCTTC. The chain employs TRBV6-6 and TRBJ2-1, with 12 bases lining up with TRBD2. The CDR3 consists of 16 residues. Germline V gives CDR1 MNHNY, CDR2 SVGAGI (reference sequence). Trimming cost V 4 bases and J 5 bases; bases outside gene matches: 6.

This clonotype rates as medium-sized. The CDR3 spells CASSPRGLIWVPYEQYF. CDR3 nucleotides: TGTGCCAGCAGCCCCCGGGGCTTGATTTGGGTTCCCTACGAGCAGTACTTC. The chain carries TRBV3-1 and TRBJ2-7; D could derive from TRBD1 or TRBD2 (5 bases each). This CDR3 has 17 amino acids. The V end lost 4 bases, the J end lost 2 bases, and 21 bases lay between the germline ends. Germline V gene data show CDR1 as LGHDT and CDR2 as YNNKEL (reference sequence).

This clonotype ranks as medium-sized. This chain uses TRBV7-7 with TRBJ2-1; TRBD2 matches 8 bases. The length of the CDR3 is 15 residues. V trimming: 1 base; J trimming: 3 bases; junction bases outside the gene matches: 2. Germline CDR1 is SSHAT and CDR2 is FNYEAQ (reference sequence). This chain's CDR3 is CASSLGLAGYNEQFF. The CDR3 DNA is TGTGCCAGCAGCTTAGGTCTAGCGGGCTACAATGAGCAGTTCTTC.

Judged by abundance, this clonotype is medium-sized. This rearrangement joins TRBV6-1 to TRBJ2-3; D is uncertain. CDR3 size: 15 residues. The germline V and J ends were trimmed by 2 bases and 0 bases, with 9 bases remaining between them. CDR1 MNHNS and CDR2 SASEGT come from the germline V gene. CDR3 bases: TGTGCCAGCAGTGAAAGCGTCTCTAGCACAGATACGCAGTATTTT. Its protein product is CASSESVSSTDTQYF.

This clonotype ranks as medium-sized. The CDR3 DNA reads as TGCGCCAGCAGCTTGGACGGGGGAAGCTCCTACAATGAGCAGTTCTTC. Translating it yields CASSLDGGSSYNEQFF. The chain couples TRBV5-1 to TRBJ2-1; tentative D call: TRBD2 (6 bases). CDR1 and CDR2 (germline): SGHRS, YFSETQ. This CDR3 contains 16 residues. V was cut by 0 bases and J by 0 bases, with 10 bases left in between.